Shown below are 3 T cell receptor beta chains from a single sample sequenced in a study of blood T cell repertoires in COVID-19. The assay was immunoSEQ multiplex PCR, and TCRdb's table has in-frame clones only and misses some. The sample gives fewer than 100,000 clones, roughly 84% of which show up once; 4.5% to 6% is in the top ten. Material for sequencing was peripheral blood. Receptors originate from a woman over 75 with acute or convalescent COVID-19.

This sequence joins TRBV7-8 and TRBJ2-3; D perhaps matches TRBD1 (5 bases). The CDR3 contains 17 residues. Germline V lookup: CDR1 SGHVS, CDR2 FQNEAQ. Deletions cut 2 bases from V and 4 bases from J, with 19 bases between. CDR3 nucleotide sequence: TGTGCCAGCAGCTTATTTGCTTATACAGGCGGACCAGATACGCAGTATTTT. Residues: CASSLFAYTGGPDTQYF.

The gene calls are TRBV5-1 and TRBJ2-1, with 9 bases lining up with TRBD1. V dropped 4 bases and J dropped 3; count of bases not matched to a gene: 5. CDR3 length equals 15 residues. CDR1 SGHRS and CDR2 YFSETQ come from the germline V gene. CDR3 in amino acids: CASSVDRGLYNEQFF. In DNA, the CDR3 is TGCGCCAGCAGCGTGGACAGGGGCCTCTACAATGAGCAGTTCTTC.

This CDR3 reads CASSSRQGLASGANVLTF. The CDR3 bases are TGTGCCAGCAGCTCAAGACAGGGTCTTGCATCTGGGGCCAACGTCCTGACTTTC. This sequence joins TRBV11-2 and TRBJ2-6; 7 nucleotides agree with TRBD1. This CDR3 region has 18 residues. The J segment lost 1 base and the V segment lost 4 bases, leaving 10 bases of the junction unmatched. The germline V gene has CDR1 SGHAT and CDR2 FQNNGV. The entire variable domain, with the rest obtained from reference TRBV11-2 and TRBJ2-6, is as follows: EAGVAQSPRYKIIEKRQSVAFWCNPISGHATLYWYQQILGQGPKLLIQFQNNGVVDDSQLPKDRFSAERLKGVDSTLKIQPAKLEDSAVYLCASSSRQGLASGANVLTFGAGSRLTVL.